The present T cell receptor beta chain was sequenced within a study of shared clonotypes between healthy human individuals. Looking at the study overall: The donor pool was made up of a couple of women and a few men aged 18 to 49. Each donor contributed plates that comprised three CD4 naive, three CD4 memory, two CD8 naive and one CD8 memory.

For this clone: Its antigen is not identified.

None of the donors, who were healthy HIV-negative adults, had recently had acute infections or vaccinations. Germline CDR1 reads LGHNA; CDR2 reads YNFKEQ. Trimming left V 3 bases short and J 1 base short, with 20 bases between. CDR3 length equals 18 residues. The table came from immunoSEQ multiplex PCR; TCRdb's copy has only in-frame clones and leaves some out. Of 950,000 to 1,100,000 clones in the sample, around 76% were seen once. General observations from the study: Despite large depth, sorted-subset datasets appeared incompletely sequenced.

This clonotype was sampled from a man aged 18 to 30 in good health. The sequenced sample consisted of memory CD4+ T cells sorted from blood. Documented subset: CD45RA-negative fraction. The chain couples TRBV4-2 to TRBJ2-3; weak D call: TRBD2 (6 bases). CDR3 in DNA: TGTGCCAGCAGCCAGGACCGGGACCCCCAGCGGGGCACAGATACGCAGTATTTT. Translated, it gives CASSQDRDPQRGTDTQYF.